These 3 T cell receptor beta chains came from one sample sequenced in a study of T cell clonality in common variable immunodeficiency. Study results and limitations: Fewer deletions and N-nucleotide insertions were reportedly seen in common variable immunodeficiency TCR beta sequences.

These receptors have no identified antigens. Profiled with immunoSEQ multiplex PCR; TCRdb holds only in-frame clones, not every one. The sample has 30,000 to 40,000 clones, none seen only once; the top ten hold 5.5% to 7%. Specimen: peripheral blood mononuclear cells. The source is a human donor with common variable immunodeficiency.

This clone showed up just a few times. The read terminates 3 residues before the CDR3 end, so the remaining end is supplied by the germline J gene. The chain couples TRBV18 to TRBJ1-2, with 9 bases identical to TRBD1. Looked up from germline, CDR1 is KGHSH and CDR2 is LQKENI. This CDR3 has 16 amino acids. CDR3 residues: CASSLTPGQGFGGYTF. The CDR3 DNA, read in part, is TGTGCCAGCTCACTGACTCCGGGACAGGGTTTTGGAGGC.

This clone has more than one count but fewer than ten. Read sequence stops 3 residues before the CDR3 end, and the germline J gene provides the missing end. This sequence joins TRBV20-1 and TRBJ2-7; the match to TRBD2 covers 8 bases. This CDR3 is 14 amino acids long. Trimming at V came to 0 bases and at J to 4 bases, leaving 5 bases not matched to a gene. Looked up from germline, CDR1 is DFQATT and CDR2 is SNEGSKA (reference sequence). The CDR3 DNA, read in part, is TGCAGTGCTAGAGATATGGTAGCGGGGTACGAG. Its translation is CSARDMVAGYE. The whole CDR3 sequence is CSARDMVAGYEQYF.

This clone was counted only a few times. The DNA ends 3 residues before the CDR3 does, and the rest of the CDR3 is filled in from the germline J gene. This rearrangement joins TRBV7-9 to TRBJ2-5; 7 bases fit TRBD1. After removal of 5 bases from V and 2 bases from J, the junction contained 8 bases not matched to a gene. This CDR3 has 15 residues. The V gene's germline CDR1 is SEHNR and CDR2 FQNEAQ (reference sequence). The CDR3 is CASSARRDRQETQYF. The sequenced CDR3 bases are TGTGCCAGCAGCGCACGCCGGGACAGACAAGAGACC.